These 18 T cell receptor beta chains were all obtained from the same sample, sequenced in a study of yellow fever vaccine responses in identical twins. TCRdb recomputed calls from the RT-PCR reads with MiXCR, one row per CDR3 protein. This sample has some 1,900 distinct CDR3 sequences, with 32% found just once. Material: T cells from blood (PBMCs), unsorted or a sorted subset (not recorded which), obtained before or after yellow fever vaccination (not recorded which). Source of these receptors: a woman between 18 and 30 years old who received the yellow fever vaccine.

V gene TRBV29-1 combines with J gene TRBJ2-5, with a possible D match to TRBD2 (5 bases). The ends were cut back, 6 bases at V and 7 bases at J, with 12 bases in the middle. The CDR3 sequence is 11 residues long. Germline V lookup: CDR1 SQVTM, CDR2 ANQGSEA. CDR3: CSVRTGSTQYF. CDR3 DNA sequence: TGCAGCGTCCGCACGGGGTCGACCCAGTACTTC. The full variable domain, completed using reference TRBV29-1 and TRBJ2-5, is SAVISQKPSRDICQRGTSLTIQCQVDSQVTMMFWYRQQPGQSLTLIATANQGSEATYESGFVIDKFPISRPNLTFSTLTVSNMSPEDSSIYLCSVRTGSTQYFGPGTRLLVL.

In this sample, this clonotype turned up a few times. The V call is TRBV19, the J call TRBJ2-1; D is tentatively TRBD1 or TRBD2 (5 bases each). Germline CDR1 is LNHDA and CDR2 is SQIVND (reference sequence). The CDR3 consists of 15 residues. V was shortened by 3 bases and J by 6 bases, with 15 bases between the two germline ends. Written as DNA, the CDR3 is TGTGCCAGTAGTATGGCCCGGGGACGCGCCAATGAGCAGTTCTTC. Amino acids: CASSMARGRANEQFF.

This clonotype was detected a few times. The J gene is TRBJ2-2, the V gene TRBV20-1; D might be TRBD2 (6 bases). The CDR3 length is 14 residues. Per germline, CDR1 DFQATT and CDR2 SNEGSKA (reference sequence). V lost 3 bases and J lost 0, with 8 bases in between. This CDR3 reads CSARGGANTGELFF. In nucleotides, the CDR3 is TGCAGTGCTAGGGGCGGGGCGAACACCGGGGAGCTGTTTTTT.

V usage is TRBV5-1 and J usage is TRBJ2-2, with TRBD1 matching over 7 bases. Germline CDR1 reads SGHRS; CDR2 reads YFSETQ. The length of the CDR3 is 15 residues. The V and J ends lost 0 bases and 3 bases, in that order; junction bases with no gene match: 2. The CDR3 region has the DNA TGCGCCAGCAGCTTGGTAGGGGGCGACACCGGGGAGCTGTTTTTT. This translates into CASSLVGGDTGELFF.

J is TRBJ2-7 and V is TRBV5-6; perhaps TRBD1 as D (5 bases). The CDR3 runs to 14 residues. CDR1 and CDR2 from the germline V gene are SGHDT and YYEEEE. V was clipped by 4 bases and J by 9 bases, with 20 bases between them. The CDR3 DNA sequence: TGTGCCAGCAGCATACCCGGACAAATGGAATCGCAGTACTTC. It encodes CASSIPGQMESQYF.

This clonotype occurred a few times. The chain uses TRBV28 and TRBJ2-7; D gene ambiguous. The CDR3 has 14 amino acids. Deletions cut 5 bases from V and 3 bases from J, with 14 bases between. CDR1 and CDR2 (germline): MDHEN, SYDVKM. CDR3 sequence: CASSLQLGGYEQYF. CDR3 coding DNA: TGTGCCAGCAGTCTGCAACTGGGTGGCTACGAGCAGTACTTC.

This chain connects TRBV4-3 to TRBJ2-3; perhaps TRBD2 as D (6 bases). Trimming shortened V by 5 bases and J by 1 base, and 16 bases separated the two germline ends. Germline values: CDR1 LGHNA, CDR2 YSLEER. The CDR3 has 16 amino acids. CDR3 sequence: CASSLSGASGTDTQYF. The CDR3, as DNA: TGCGCCAGCAGCTTAAGTGGTGCTAGCGGCACAGATACGCAGTATTTT.

This clonotype was found a few times. This sequence joins TRBV6-4 and TRBJ1-1; D remains ambiguous. The CDR3 spans 13 residues. CDR1 and CDR2 from the germline V gene are MRHNA and SNTAGT. Trimming stripped 6 bases from V and 2 bases from J, with 10 bases between. The CDR3 bases are TGTGCCAGCAGCGGCTCAGAAAACACTGAAGCTTTCTTT. As protein: CASSGSENTEAFF.

The V gene is TRBV4-2, the J gene TRBJ1-2; 8 nucleotides agree with TRBD1. V lost 1 base to trimming and J lost 2 bases; unmatched junction nucleotides: 12. This CDR3 comprises 18 residues. Germline V gene data show CDR1 as LGHNA and CDR2 as YNFKEQ. CDR3 in amino acids: CASSQVGSGAGGNYGYTF. DNA of the CDR3: TGTGCCAGCAGCCAAGTCGGTTCCGGTGCAGGGGGCAACTATGGCTACACCTTC.

About this clonotype itself: An end of the junction differs from the germline gene, which may be a read error. The chain carries TRBV10-3 and TRBJ2-7, with TRBD2 matching 8 bases. Germline V gene sequence: CDR1 ENHRY, CDR2 SYGVKD. The CDR3 sequence is 15 residues long. The DNA for the CDR3 is TGTGCCATCAGCCCCAAATTAGCGGGATCCTCCGAGCAGTACTTC. Translating gives CAISPKLAGSSEQYF.

CDR3 sequence: CASSYKGRKDYNEQFF. CDR3 in DNA: TGTGCCAGCAGCTATAAAGGACGGAAGGATTACAATGAGCAGTTCTTC. The V gene is TRBV11-3, the J gene TRBJ2-1; D not resolved. This CDR3 contains 16 residues. From germline, CDR1 is SGHNT and CDR2 YENEEA. Deletions cut 4 bases from V and 4 bases from J, with 17 bases between.

This clonotype was seen more than once but under ten times. V is TRBV6-4 and J is TRBJ2-3; possibly TRBD2 for D (6 bases). CDR1 MRHNA and CDR2 SNTAGT come from the germline V gene. V was pared by 0 bases and J by 4 bases, with 11 bases between. The CDR3 consists of 15 residues. The CDR3 DNA is TGTGCCAGCAGTGACTCGAGTGGAGGGGCAGATACGCAGTATTTT. Translating gives CASSDSSGGADTQYF.

V and J are TRBV25-1 and TRBJ2-3; TRBD1 is a possible D gene (6 bases). The CDR3 is 16 residues long. V was pared by 3 bases and J by 4 bases, with 17 bases between. CDR1 MGHDK and CDR2 SYGVNS come from the germline V gene. Written as DNA, the CDR3 is TGTGCCAGCAGTGAGGCGGCAGGGGTATCATCAGATACGCAGTATTTT. The encoded protein is CASSEAAGVSSDTQYF.

This clonotype appeared a few times. V and J are TRBV12-3 or TRBV12-4 and TRBJ1-2; 8 bases align to TRBD1. V dropped 3 bases and J dropped 8; count of bases not matched to a gene: 5. The CDR3 is 13 amino acids. CDR3 sequence (DNA): TGTGCCAGCAGTTTGGACAGGGTGGGGGGCTACACCTTC. Amino acid sequence: CASSLDRVGGYTF.

This clonotype was counted only a few times. The chain carries TRBV20-1 and TRBJ2-2, with D perhaps given as TRBD1 or TRBD2 (5 bases each). Germline CDR1 DFQATT, CDR2 SNEGSKA (reference sequence). Trimming left V 6 bases short and J 5 bases short, with 19 bases between. This CDR3 region has 15 residues. In nucleotides, the CDR3 is TGCAGTGCCCCTCCCAGAGGGGTAAGGACCGGGGAGCTGTTTTTT. Its translation: CSAPPRGVRTGELFF.

This clonotype has just a few counts. V usage is TRBV15 and J usage is TRBJ2-6; no firm D call. This CDR3 is built from 16 residues. Trimming shortened V by 0 bases and J by 1 base, and 7 bases separated the two germline ends. CDR1 and CDR2 (germline): LNHNV, YYDKDF (reference sequence). CDR3 protein: CATSRDRSSGANVLTF. The CDR3 coding sequence is TGTGCCACCAGCAGAGATAGGTCTTCTGGGGCCAACGTCCTGACTTTC. The full variable domain, with the rest looked up from reference TRBV15 and TRBJ2-6, is DAMVIQNPRYQVTQFGKPVTLSCSQTLNHNVMYWYQQKSSQAPKLLFHYYDKDFNNEADTPDNFQSRRPNTSFCFLDIRSPGLGDTAMYLCATSRDRSSGANVLTFGAGSRLTVL.

The genes are TRBV11-3 and TRBJ2-3; 8 bases map to TRBD1. The CDR3 is made up of 16 amino acids. Germline values: CDR1 SGHNT, CDR2 YENEEA. J was trimmed by 2 bases and V by 5 bases; bases with no gene match: 9. The CDR3 DNA is TGTGCCAGCAGCGGAGGACAGGGACGCTACACAGATACGCAGTATTTT. Translated, it gives CASSGGQGRYTDTQYF.

This clonotype has only a few counts. The chain combines TRBV29-1 with TRBJ1-3; TRBD1 is a possible D gene (6 bases). Trimming pared 4 bases from V and 4 bases from J, leaving 11 bases between. Germline values: CDR1 SQVTM, CDR2 ANQGSEA. CDR3 length: 13 amino acids. The CDR3 loop is CSVVAGAGNTIYF. CDR3 nucleotide sequence: TGCAGCGTTGTGGCGGGGGCGGGAAACACCATATATTTT.